These T cell receptor beta chains were read from a single sample in a study of identical twins. TCRdb re-called the 5' RACE reads through MiXCR, storing one row per CDR3 protein. The data hold over 200,000 distinct CDR3 sequences, with roughly a tenth observed a single time. The source material was memory T cells sorted from blood. These TCRs come from a man between 50 and 59 years old in good health. Both conserved end residues are part of each CDR3. A D gene is named only where the DNA matches it firmly. Size values are once, few and many counts, or a class for expanded clones, and some rows have none.

V	size	D	J	DNA	CDR3
TRBV7-9	many	TRBD1	TRBJ2-7	TGTGCCAGCAGCTTAGCGTTGGGACAGGGGACGCACGAGCAGTACTTC	CASSLALGQGTHEQYF
TRBV18	many	NA	TRBJ2-7	TGTGCCAGCTCACCGCCAGGGAACGAGCAGTACTTC	CASSPPGNEQYF
TRBV5-1	many	TRBD2	TRBJ2-5	TGCGCCAGCAGCATATCCGGGACTAGAGAGACCCAGTACTTC	CASSISGTRETQYF
TRBV5-6	many	NA	TRBJ2-1	TGTGCCAGCAGCTCCCTACAGGGAGATGAGCAGTTCTTC	CASSSLQGDEQFF
TRBV29-1	many	NA	TRBJ2-4	TGCAGCGTTGTTTTCACAAACATTCAGTACTTC	CSVVFTNIQYF
TRBV24-1	few	NA	TRBJ1-2	TGTGCCACCAGTGATCCGAACCGGTCTAACTATGGCTACACCTTC	CATSDPNRSNYGYTF
TRBV11-2	many	NA	TRBJ1-6	TGTGCCAGCAGACTCCTGCGGACGGGTTCACCCCTCCACTTT	CASRLLRTGSPLHF
TRBV20-1	many	NA	TRBJ1-2	TGCAGTGCTAGAGATGTGGGACCGCGGGGTTCCGGCTACACCTTC	CSARDVGPRGSGYTF
TRBV28	NA	TRBD1	TRBJ2-1	TGTGCCAGCAGTTGGGGACAGGGACCCTACAATGAGCAGTTCTTC	CASSWGQGPYNEQFF
TRBV4-1	many	NA	TRBJ2-7	TGCGCCAGCAGCCGAGGGACACCGATGGTAGAGCAGTACTTC	CASSRGTPMVEQYF
TRBV7-2	NA	NA	TRBJ2-5	TGTGCCAGCAGCTTAGCCGAGAGAGAGACCCAGTACTTC	CASSLAERETQYF
TRBV12-3/TRBV12-4	many	NA	TRBJ2-2	TGTGCCAGCAGCTACAGTGACACCGGGGAGCTGTTTTTT	CASSYSDTGELFF
TRBV5-1	many	NA	TRBJ1-6	TGCGCCAGCAGCCACCGGGACTTCCGTACTTCACCCCTCCACTTT	CASSHRDFRTSPLHF
TRBV12-3/TRBV12-4	NA	NA	TRBJ2-7	TGTGCCAGCAGACAGGGCACTAGCTCCAGGGCGTATGAGCAGTACTTC	CASRQGTSSRAYEQYF
TRBV10-2	few	TRBD2	TRBJ2-7	TGCGCCAGCCGGGCCGGGTTTCGGGGGGGATACGAGCAGTACTTC	CASRAGFRGGYEQYF
TRBV9	few	TRBD2	TRBJ2-5	TGTGCCAGCGGGGCGGGGGGTTTTGTGGAGACCCAGTACTTC	CASGAGGFVETQYF
TRBV7-8	many	NA	TRBJ2-5	TGTGCCAGCAGCTTAGCTAGGGGCGGGGAGACCCAGTACTTC	CASSLARGGETQYF
TRBV7-2	NA	NA	TRBJ1-2	TGTGCCAGCAGCTTTGACGGTACTAACTATGGCTACACCTTC	CASSFDGTNYGYTF
TRBV9	few	TRBD2	TRBJ2-2	TGTGCCAGCAGCGTAGAACTAGCGGTAAACACCGGGGAGCTGTTTTTT	CASSVELAVNTGELFF
TRBV6-6	NA	NA	TRBJ2-1	TGTGCCAGCAGTTCCGCCCTCGAGCAGTTCTTC	CASSSALEQFF
TRBV7-2	many	TRBD2	TRBJ2-3	TGTGCCAGCAGCAGACTAGCGGGAGCAGCAGATACGCAGTATTTT	CASSRLAGAADTQYF
TRBV7-6	many	TRBD2	TRBJ2-1	TGTGCCAGCAGCTTACTCACCCCGGCTAGCGGGGGAAGGATTGAGCAGTTCTTC	CASSLLTPASGGRIEQFF
TRBV20-1	many	TRBD2	TRBJ2-1	TGCAGTGCTAGACTCACTCTAGCGGATCCCAATGAGCAGTTCTTC	CSARLTLADPNEQFF
TRBV4-2	NA	TRBD2	TRBJ2-1	TGTGCCAGCAGCCTGGGGACTAGTCCTGATGAGCAGTTCTTC	CASSLGTSPDEQFF
TRBV7-2	few	NA	TRBJ1-1	TGTGCCAGCAGCTCCGTCGGGGGTGGGAACACTGAAGCTTTCTTT	CASSSVGGGNTEAFF
TRBV5-1	NA	TRBD1	TRBJ1-4	TGCGCCAGCAGCTCCGGGCCGGGACAGGGGAATGAAAAACTGTTTTTT	CASSSGPGQGNEKLFF
TRBV6-2/TRBV6-3	few	NA	TRBJ2-7	TGTGCCAGCAGTTATGGGATCTACCGCCTCGAGCAGTACTTC	CASSYGIYRLEQYF
TRBV7-2	NA	TRBD2	TRBJ2-5	TGTGCCAGCCGGTCAAACGGCGGGGGTGTACAAGAGACTCAGTACTTC	CASRSNGGGVQETQYF
TRBV7-2	few	NA	TRBJ2-7	TGTGCCAGCAGCTTCTCGGGCCCGCGGGAGCAGTACTTC	CASSFSGPREQYF
TRBV28	few	NA	TRBJ1-5	TGTGCCAGCAGTTTATGGGGAGGGGCGGGCAATCAGCCCCAGCATTTT	CASSLWGGAGNQPQHF
TRBV6-2/TRBV6-3	many	TRBD2	TRBJ2-1	TGTGCCAGCAGCCGATCCAGCGGGAGGCTAGGCAATGAGCAGTTCTTC	CASSRSSGRLGNEQFF
TRBV12-3/TRBV12-4	many	TRBD1	TRBJ1-3	TGTGCCAGCAGTCCCTGGACAGGGGAAGGAAACACCATATATTTT	CASSPWTGEGNTIYF
TRBV4-1	many	NA	TRBJ2-1	TGCGCCAGCAGCCAAAGCTCGCCCTACAATGAGCAGTTCTTC	CASSQSSPYNEQFF
TRBV4-3	NA	TRBD1	TRBJ1-5	TGCGCCAGCAGCCAAGATCTGAGACAGGGGGCTAGGGGCAATCAGCCCCAGCATTTT	CASSQDLRQGARGNQPQHF
TRBV20-1	many	NA	TRBJ1-1	TGCAGTGCTAGAATGGACATTTATACTCCGAACACTGAAGCTTTCTTT	CSARMDIYTPNTEAFF
TRBV2	NA	TRBD2	TRBJ2-5	TGTGCCAGCAGTGCATCGAGACTAGCGGGGGAGCAAGAGACCCAGTACTTC	CASSASRLAGEQETQYF
TRBV20-1	few	NA	TRBJ2-5	TGCAGTGGATGGCGGACCCAAGAGACCCAGTACTTC	CSGWRTQETQYF